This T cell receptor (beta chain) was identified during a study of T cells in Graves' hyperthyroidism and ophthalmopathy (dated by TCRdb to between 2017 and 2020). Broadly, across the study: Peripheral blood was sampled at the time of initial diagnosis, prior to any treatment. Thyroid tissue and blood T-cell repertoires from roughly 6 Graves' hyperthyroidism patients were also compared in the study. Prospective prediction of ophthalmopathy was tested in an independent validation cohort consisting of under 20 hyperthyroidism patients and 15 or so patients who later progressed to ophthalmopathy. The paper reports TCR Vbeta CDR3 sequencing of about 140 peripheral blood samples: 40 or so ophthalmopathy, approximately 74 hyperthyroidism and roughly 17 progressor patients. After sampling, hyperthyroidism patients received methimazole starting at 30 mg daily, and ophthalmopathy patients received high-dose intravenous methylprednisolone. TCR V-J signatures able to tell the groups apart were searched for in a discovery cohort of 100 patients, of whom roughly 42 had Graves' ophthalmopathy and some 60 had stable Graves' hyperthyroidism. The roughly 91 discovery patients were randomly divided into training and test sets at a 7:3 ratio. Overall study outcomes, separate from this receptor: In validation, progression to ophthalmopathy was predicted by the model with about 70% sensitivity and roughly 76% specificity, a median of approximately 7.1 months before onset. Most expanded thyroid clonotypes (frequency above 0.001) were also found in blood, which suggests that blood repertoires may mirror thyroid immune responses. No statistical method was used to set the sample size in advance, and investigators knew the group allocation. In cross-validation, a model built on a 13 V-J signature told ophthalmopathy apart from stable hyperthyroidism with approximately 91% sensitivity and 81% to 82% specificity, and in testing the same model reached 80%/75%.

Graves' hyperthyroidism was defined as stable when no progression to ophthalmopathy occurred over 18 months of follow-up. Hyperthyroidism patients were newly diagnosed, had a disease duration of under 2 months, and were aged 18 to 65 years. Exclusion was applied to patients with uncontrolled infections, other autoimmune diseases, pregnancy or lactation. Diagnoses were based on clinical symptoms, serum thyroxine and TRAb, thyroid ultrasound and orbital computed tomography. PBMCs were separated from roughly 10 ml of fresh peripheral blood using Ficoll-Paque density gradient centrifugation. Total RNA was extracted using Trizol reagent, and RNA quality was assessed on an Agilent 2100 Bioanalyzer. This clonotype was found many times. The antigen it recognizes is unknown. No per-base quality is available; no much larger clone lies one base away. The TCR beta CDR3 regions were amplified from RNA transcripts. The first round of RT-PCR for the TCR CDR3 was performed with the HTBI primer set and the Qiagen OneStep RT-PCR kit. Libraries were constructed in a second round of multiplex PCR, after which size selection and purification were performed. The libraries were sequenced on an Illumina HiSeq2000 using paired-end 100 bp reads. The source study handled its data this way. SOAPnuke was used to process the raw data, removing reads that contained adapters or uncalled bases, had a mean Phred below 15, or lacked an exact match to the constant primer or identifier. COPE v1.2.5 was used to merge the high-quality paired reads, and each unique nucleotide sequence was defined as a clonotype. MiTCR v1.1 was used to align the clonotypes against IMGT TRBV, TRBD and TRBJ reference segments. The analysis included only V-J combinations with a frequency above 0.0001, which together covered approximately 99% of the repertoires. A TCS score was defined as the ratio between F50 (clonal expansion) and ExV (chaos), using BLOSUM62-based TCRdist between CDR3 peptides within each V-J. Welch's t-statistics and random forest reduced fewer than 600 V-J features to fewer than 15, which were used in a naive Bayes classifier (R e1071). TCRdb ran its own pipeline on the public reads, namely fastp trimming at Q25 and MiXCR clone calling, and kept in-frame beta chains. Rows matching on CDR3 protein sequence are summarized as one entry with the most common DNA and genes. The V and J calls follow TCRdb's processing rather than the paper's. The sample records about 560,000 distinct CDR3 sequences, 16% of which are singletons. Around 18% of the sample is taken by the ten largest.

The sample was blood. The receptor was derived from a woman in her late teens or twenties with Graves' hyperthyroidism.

DNA sequence: TGTGCCAGCAGTCGGGACCATGTCACAGATACGCAGTATTTT. Translated, it reads CASSRDHVTDTQYF. The rearrangement joined TRBV12-3 or TRBV12-4 to TRBJ2-3; the D element might be TRBD1 or TRBD2, as each aligns at 5 bases. Measured from the cysteine to the phenylalanine, the CDR3 is 14 residues long. CDR3 DNA is the only sequence kept; it has 42 bases, read in frame from the first base. V was cut back by 5 bases and J by 2 bases, leaving a gap of 11 bases between them.